This T cell receptor (beta chain) comes out of a study of identical twins. V was pared by 0 bases and J by 8 bases, with 7 bases between. The CDR3 length is 12 residues. The germline V gene has CDR1 KGHSY and CDR2 FQNENV. This clonotype has a count of ten or more. TCRdb recomputed calls from the 5' RACE reads with MiXCR, one row per CDR3 protein. The table lists about 150,000 distinct CDR3 sequences, around 3.4% of them singletons, with around 8.1% in the top ten. The source material was memory T cells sorted from blood. The sequence was collected from a young man in good health. The V gene is TRBV16, the J gene TRBJ1-2; no clear D gene. This CDR3 is CASSQSKAGYTF. DNA of the CDR3: TGTGCCAGCAGCCAATCGAAGGCCGGCTACACCTTC.